The T cell receptor (beta chain) under discussion was sequenced for a study of blood T cell repertoires in COVID-19. Study-wide context: Italy, Spain and the United States were the sources of the convalescent and acute COVID-19 samples. PBMCs, B-cell-depleted T cells, or T cells provided the cDNA or gDNA that made up the material.

CDR3 size: 15 residues. CDR1 is KGHDR, CDR2 SFDVKD, per germline. V lost 5 bases to trimming and J lost 4 bases, with 14 bases between them. How the authors handled the data: Amplified reference gene primers provided the basis for estimating nucleated cell counts. TCRdb's copy holds only in-frame clones and misses some; the assay was immunoSEQ multiplex PCR. The V and J calls and clone size come from that table; D and trimming were worked out from the DNA. The sample includes fewer than 200,000 clones, around 85% of them seen just once. The chain uses TRBV24-1 and TRBJ1-5, with D maybe TRBD1 (6 bases). Sequencing was done on a sample of peripheral blood. The receptor comes from a woman aged 55 to 70 with acute or convalescent COVID-19. Here the CDR3 reads CATSAAGTQNQPQHF. In nucleotides, the CDR3 is TGTGCCACCAGTGCGGCCGGGACACAGAATCAGCCCCAGCATTTT.